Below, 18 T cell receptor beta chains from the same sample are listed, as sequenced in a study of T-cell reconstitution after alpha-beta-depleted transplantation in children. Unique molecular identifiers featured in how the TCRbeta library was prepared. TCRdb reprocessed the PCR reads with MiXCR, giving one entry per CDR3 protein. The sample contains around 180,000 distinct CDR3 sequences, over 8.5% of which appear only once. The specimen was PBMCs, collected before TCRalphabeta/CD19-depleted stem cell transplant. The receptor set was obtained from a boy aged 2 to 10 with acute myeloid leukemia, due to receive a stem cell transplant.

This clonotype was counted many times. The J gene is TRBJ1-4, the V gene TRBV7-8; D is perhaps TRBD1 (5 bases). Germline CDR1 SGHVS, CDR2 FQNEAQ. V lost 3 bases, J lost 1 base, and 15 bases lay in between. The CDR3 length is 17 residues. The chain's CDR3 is CASSFIGRGRTNEKLFF. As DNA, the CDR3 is TGTGCCAGCAGCTTTATCGGTCGGGGGAGAACTAATGAAAAACTGTTTTTT.

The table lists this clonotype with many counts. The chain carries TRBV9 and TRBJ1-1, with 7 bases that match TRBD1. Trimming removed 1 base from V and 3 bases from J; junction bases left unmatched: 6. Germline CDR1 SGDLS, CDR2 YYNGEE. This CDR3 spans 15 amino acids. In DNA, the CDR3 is TGTGCCAGCAGCGTATCGGAGGGGGCCCACACTGAAGCTTTCTTT. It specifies CASSVSEGAHTEAFF. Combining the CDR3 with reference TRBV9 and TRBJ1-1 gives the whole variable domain DSGVTQTPKHLITATGQRVTLRCSPRSGDLSVYWYQQSLDQGLQFLIQYYNGEERAKGNILERFSAQQFPDLHSELNLSSLELGDSALYFCASSVSEGAHTEAFFGQGTRLTVV.

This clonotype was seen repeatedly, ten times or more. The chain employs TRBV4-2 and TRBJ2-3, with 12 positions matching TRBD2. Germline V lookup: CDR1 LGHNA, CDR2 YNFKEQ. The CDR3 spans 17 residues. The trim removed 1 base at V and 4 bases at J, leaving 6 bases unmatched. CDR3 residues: CASSQGETSGRSDTQYF. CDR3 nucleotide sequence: TGTGCCAGCAGCCAAGGGGAGACTAGCGGGAGATCAGATACGCAGTATTTT.

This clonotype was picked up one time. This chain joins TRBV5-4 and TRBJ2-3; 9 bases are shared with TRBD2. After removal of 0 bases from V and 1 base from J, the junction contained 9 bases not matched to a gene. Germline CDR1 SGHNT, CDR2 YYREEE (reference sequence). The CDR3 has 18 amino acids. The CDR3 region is CASSLGAGGRPRTDTQYF. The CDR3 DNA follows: TGTGCCAGCAGCTTGGGAGCGGGGGGCCGACCCCGCACAGATACGCAGTATTTT.

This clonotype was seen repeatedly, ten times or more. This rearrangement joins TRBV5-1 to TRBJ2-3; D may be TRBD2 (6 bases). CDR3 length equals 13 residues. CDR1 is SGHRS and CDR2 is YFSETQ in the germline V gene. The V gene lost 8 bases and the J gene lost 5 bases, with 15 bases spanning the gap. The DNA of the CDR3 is TGCGCCAGAGACGGCGGGAAAGGAGATACGCAGTATTTT. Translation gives CARDGGKGDTQYF.

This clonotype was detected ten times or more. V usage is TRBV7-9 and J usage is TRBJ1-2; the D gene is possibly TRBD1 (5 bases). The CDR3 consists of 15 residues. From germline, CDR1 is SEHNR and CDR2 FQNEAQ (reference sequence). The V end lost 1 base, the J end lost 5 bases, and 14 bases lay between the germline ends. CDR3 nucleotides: TGTGCCAGCAGCTTAGGGGGACGGACGGCTTATGGCTACACCTTC. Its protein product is CASSLGGRTAYGYTF.

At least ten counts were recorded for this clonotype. CDR3 protein: CSGDLGNTEAFF. CDR3 nucleotides: TGCAGCGGGGACCTGGGGAACACTGAAGCTTTCTTT. The J gene is TRBJ1-1, the V gene TRBV29-1; D might be TRBD1 (5 bases). CDR1 and CDR2 from the germline V gene are SQVTM and ANQGSEA. The V end was cut by 7 bases, the J end by 1 base, with 10 bases between. This CDR3 contains 12 residues.

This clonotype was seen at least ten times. The CDR3 DNA sequence: TGTGCCAGCAGCCAGGCCTGGACTAGCGGGGGGCAGGGGCAGTTCTTC. Translation gives CASSQAWTSGGQGQFF. The chain uses TRBV3-1 and TRBJ2-1; TRBD2 matches 14 bases. Unmatched junction bases numbered 10, after V lost 3 bases and J lost 12 bases. Germline values: CDR1 LGHDT, CDR2 YNNKEL (reference sequence). This CDR3 is built from 16 residues.

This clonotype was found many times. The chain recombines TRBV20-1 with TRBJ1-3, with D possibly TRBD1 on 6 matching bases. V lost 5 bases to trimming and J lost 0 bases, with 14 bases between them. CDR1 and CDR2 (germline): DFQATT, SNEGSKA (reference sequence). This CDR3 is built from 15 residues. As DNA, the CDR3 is TGCAGTGCTGGAACAGACAGGCGCTCTGGAAACACCATATATTTT. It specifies CSAGTDRRSGNTIYF.

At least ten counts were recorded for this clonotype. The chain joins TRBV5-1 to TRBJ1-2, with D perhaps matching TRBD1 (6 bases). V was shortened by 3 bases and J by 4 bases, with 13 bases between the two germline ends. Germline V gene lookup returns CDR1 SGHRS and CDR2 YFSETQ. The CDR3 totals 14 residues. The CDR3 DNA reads TGCGCCAGCAGCTCGGACAGCGAAGCCTATGGCTACACCTTC. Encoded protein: CASSSDSEAYGYTF.

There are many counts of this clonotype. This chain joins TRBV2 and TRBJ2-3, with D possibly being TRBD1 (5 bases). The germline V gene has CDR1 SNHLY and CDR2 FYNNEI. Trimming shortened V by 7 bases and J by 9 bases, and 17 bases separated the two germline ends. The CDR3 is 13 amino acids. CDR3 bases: TGTGCCAGCACCGAAAGGGGTTACGGGACGCAGTATTTT. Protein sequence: CASTERGYGTQYF.

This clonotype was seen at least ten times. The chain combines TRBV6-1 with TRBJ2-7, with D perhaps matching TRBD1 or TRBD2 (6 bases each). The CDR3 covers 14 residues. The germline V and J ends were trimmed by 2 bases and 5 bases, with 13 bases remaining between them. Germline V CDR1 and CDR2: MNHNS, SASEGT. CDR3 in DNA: TGTGCCAGCAGTGAAATCGGGGGCTACCACGAGCAGTACGTC. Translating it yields CASSEIGGYHEQYV.

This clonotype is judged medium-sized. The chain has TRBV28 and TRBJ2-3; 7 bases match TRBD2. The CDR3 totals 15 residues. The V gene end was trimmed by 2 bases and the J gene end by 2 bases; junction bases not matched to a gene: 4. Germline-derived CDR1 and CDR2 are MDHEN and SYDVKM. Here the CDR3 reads CASSLPSGLTDTQYF. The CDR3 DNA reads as TGTGCCAGCAGTTTACCTAGCGGCCTCACAGATACGCAGTATTTT.

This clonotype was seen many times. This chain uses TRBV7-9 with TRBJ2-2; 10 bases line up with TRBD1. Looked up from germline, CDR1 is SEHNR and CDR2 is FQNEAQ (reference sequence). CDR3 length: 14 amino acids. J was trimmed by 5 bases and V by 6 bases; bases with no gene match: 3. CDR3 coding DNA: TGTGCCAGCAGGAAGGGACAGGGGACCGGGGAGCTGTTTTTT. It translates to CASRKGQGTGELFF.

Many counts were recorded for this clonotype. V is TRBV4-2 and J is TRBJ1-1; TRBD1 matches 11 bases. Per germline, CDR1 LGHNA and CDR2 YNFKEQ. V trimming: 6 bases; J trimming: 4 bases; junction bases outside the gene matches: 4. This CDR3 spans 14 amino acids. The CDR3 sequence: CASSRTGGSTEAFF. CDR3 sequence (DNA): TGTGCCAGCAGTCGGACAGGGGGCTCCACTGAAGCTTTCTTT.

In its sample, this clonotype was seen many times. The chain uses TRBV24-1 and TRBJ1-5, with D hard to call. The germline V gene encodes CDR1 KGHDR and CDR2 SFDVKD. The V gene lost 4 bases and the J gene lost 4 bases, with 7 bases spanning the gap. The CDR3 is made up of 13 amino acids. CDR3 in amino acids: CATSESENQPQHF. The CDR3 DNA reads TGTGCCACCAGTGAGTCAGAAAATCAGCCCCAGCATTTT.

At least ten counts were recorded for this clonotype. The CDR3 DNA reads TGCGCCAGCAGCGCGGGACAGGGGGCCTACGAGCAGTACTTC. Residues: CASSAGQGAYEQYF. This chain uses TRBV5-1 with TRBJ2-7; TRBD1 matches at 11 bases. Germline loops: CDR1 SGHRS, CDR2 YFSETQ. The V gene end was trimmed by 4 bases and the J gene end by 2 bases; junction bases not matched to a gene: 2. CDR3 length: 14 amino acids.

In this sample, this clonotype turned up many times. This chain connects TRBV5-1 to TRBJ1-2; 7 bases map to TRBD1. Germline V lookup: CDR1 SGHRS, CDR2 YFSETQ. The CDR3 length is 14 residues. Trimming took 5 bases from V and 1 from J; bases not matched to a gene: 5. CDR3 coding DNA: TGCGCCAGCAGACCGACAGGGCTTAACTATGGCTACACCTTC. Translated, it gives CASRPTGLNYGYTF.